This entry lists 2 T cell receptor beta chains sequenced from one sample in a study of beta chain features in type 1 diabetes. The whole isolated RNA underwent reverse transcription, so sequencing captured expressed TCRB transcripts. The method was immunoSEQ multiplex PCR; TCRdb's version includes in-frame clones alone and lacks a portion of them. Found here are under 800,000 clones, around 15% of them singletons; the top ten hold approximately 0.087%. Sequencing was done on a sample of naive CD4+ T cells from blood. The receptor set was obtained from a young man in good health.

The gene calls are TRBV19 and TRBJ2-7, with D possibly matching TRBD1 (6 bases). The CDR3 spans 11 residues. V dropped 9 bases and J dropped 8 bases, with 14 bases sitting between them. In germline, CDR1 is LNHDA, CDR2 SQIVND (reference sequence). The CDR3 loop is CASTLQGKQYF. The CDR3, as DNA: TGTGCCAGCACCTTACAGGGAAAGCAGTACTTC.

Worth noting for this clone: The junction does not match germline at one end; this may be a read error. The genes are TRBV4-2 and TRBJ2-1; 8 bases fit TRBD2. This CDR3 is 15 amino acids long. Germline V gene sequence: CDR1 LGHNA, CDR2 YNFKEQ. CDR3 residues: CASSQDTAGVSGSVF. In nucleotides, the CDR3 is TGTGCCAGCAGCCAAGATACAGCGGGGGTTTCGGGATCGGTCTTC.